One T cell receptor (beta chain) is described in this entry. What it recognizes is unknown. The data stem from a study of Ad26.COV2.S vaccination and SARS-CoV-2 variants. Whole-study findings and limits: Ad26.COV2.S recipients had broader spike-specific TCRs (P = 0.0014). Once vaccination had occurred, spike-specific CD8+ and CD4+ T cell responses reportedly showed substantial breadth.

The CDR3 contains 15 residues. With V trimmed by 3 bases and J by 6 bases, 8 bases remained unmatched. The germline V gene encodes CDR1 SGDLS and CDR2 YYNGEE. Treatment: some 20 received Ad26.COV2.S at low or high dose, single or two shots; about five received placebo; per-sample allocation not given. Collection of the samples took place on day 63 after the first injection of vaccine or placebo. Assay: immunoSEQ multiplex PCR; the TCRdb copy retains only in-frame clones and omits some. The sample has roughly 420,000 clones, 75% to 90% seen once. This chain connects TRBV9 to TRBJ2-3; 9 positions match TRBD2. The receptor was isolated from a person between 18 and 60 years old who received the Ad26.COV2.S COVID-19 vaccine or a placebo. The specimen comprised peripheral blood, sampled in a trial of Ad26.COV2.S vaccine versus placebo. The CDR3 coding sequence is TGTGCCAGCAGCGCAGCGGGGGGCGGATTTGATACGCAGTATTTT. Translated, it gives CASSAAGGGFDTQYF.